A selection of T cell receptor beta chains follows, all from one sample in a study of cytomegalovirus exposure and HLA in healthy donors. Using immunoSEQ multiplex PCR, the repertoire was profiled, and TCRdb retains in-frame clones only, with some absent. The sample table includes more than 200,000 clones. The sequenced material came from PBMCs. The receptors were sampled from a woman aged 30 to 39 in good health and CMV-seropositive. CDR3s include the opening cysteine and the closing phenylalanine or tryptophan. The order of the fields is J gene, D gene, V gene, CDR3 protein, CDR3 DNA. A D gene is named only where the DNA matches it firmly.

j_gene: TRBJ2-7
d_gene: TRBD2
v_gene: TRBV4-3
CDR3aa: CASSRRLETSGFSYEQYF
CDR3nt: TGCGCCAGCAGCCGGCGGTTGGAGACTAGCGGATTTTCCTACGAGCAGTACTTC

j_gene: TRBJ2-3
d_gene: -
v_gene: TRBV7-9
CDR3aa: CASSLERVSHSTDTQYF
CDR3nt: TGTGCCAGCAGCTTAGAGAGGGTCTCCCACAGCACAGATACGCAGTATTTT

j_gene: TRBJ1-6
d_gene: -
v_gene: TRBV6-5
CDR3aa: CASSRRQADSPLHF
CDR3nt: TGTGCCAGCAGTCGAAGACAGGCCGACTCACCCCTCCACTTT

j_gene: TRBJ1-5
d_gene: -
v_gene: TRBV7-8
CDR3aa: CASSQGWSGTHNQPQHF
CDR3nt: TGTGCCAGCAGCCAGGGGTGGTCAGGGACGCACAATCAGCCCCAGCATTTT

j_gene: TRBJ2-7
d_gene: TRBD1
v_gene: TRBV2
CDR3aa: CASSQIQGGEQYF
CDR3nt: TGTGCCAGCAGTCAGATACAGGGGGGCGAGCAGTACTTC

j_gene: TRBJ2-1
d_gene: TRBD2
v_gene: TRBV19
CDR3aa: CASSNQGGRLGLAGVPYNEQFF
CDR3nt: TGTGCCTCCTCCAACCAGGGCGGGCGGTTAGGACTAGCGGGGGTCCCCTACAATGAGCAGTTCTTC

j_gene: TRBJ2-3
d_gene: -
v_gene: TRBV27
CDR3aa: CASSVGTTGEDTQYF
CDR3nt: TGTGCCAGCAGCGTCGGGACAACAGGAGAAGATACGCAGTATTTT

j_gene: TRBJ1-2
d_gene: TRBD1
v_gene: TRBV7-2
CDR3aa: CASSLNRGNYGYTF
CDR3nt: TGTGCCAGCAGCTTAAACAGGGGCAACTATGGCTACACCTTC

j_gene: TRBJ1-5
d_gene: TRBD1
v_gene: TRBV6-6
CDR3aa: CASSLGQGYQPQHF
CDR3nt: TGTGCCAGCAGCCTCGGACAGGGTTATCAGCCCCAGCATTTT

j_gene: TRBJ1-5
d_gene: -
v_gene: TRBV19
CDR3aa: CATRAQGGKQPQHF
CDR3nt: TGTGCCACCAGAGCACAGGGCGGAAAGCAGCCCCAGCATTTT

j_gene: TRBJ1-4
d_gene: -
v_gene: TRBV6-1
CDR3aa: CASSDEQKLFF
CDR3nt: TGTGCCAGCAGTGACGAGCAAAAACTGTTTTTT

j_gene: TRBJ1-5
d_gene: TRBD1
v_gene: TRBV11-2
CDR3aa: CASSQTTGGGQPQHF
CDR3nt: TGTGCCAGCAGCCAAACAACAGGGGGCGGACAGCCCCAGCATTTT

j_gene: TRBJ2-1
d_gene: -
v_gene: TRBV4-1
CDR3aa: CASSQPGLSSYNEQFF
CDR3nt: TGCGCCAGCAGCCAGCCAGGGCTGAGCTCCTACAATGAGCAGTTCTTC

j_gene: TRBJ1-6
d_gene: TRBD1
v_gene: TRBV27
CDR3aa: CASSLQGDSPLHF
CDR3nt: TGTGCCAGCAGTTTACAGGGGGACTCACCCCTCCACTTT

j_gene: TRBJ1-5
d_gene: -
v_gene: TRBV27
CDR3aa: CASSLREGQPQHF
CDR3nt: TGTGCCAGCAGTTTACGGGAGGGCCAGCCCCAGCATTTT

j_gene: TRBJ1-1
d_gene: -
v_gene: TRBV28
CDR3aa: CAILSRGGTEAFF
CDR3nt: TGTGCCATCCTCTCGAGGGGGGGCACTGAAGCTTTCTTT

j_gene: TRBJ2-5
d_gene: -
v_gene: TRBV29-1
CDR3aa: CSVESPEQKQETQYF
CDR3nt: TGCAGCGTTGAATCCCCGGAGCAGAAGCAAGAGACCCAGTACTTC

j_gene: TRBJ2-5
d_gene: TRBD1
v_gene: TRBV4-1
CDR3aa: CASSTRTGGDVQETQYF
CDR3nt: TGCGCCAGCAGCACCCGGACAGGGGGGGATGTGCAAGAGACCCAGTACTTC

j_gene: TRBJ2-1
d_gene: TRBD1
v_gene: TRBV29-1
CDR3aa: CSAEGASRSSYNEQFF
CDR3nt: TGCAGCGCAGAGGGGGCTAGCAGGAGCTCCTACAATGAGCAGTTCTTC

j_gene: TRBJ1-1
d_gene: -
v_gene: TRBV10-3
CDR3aa: CAISDVEDSRPEAFF
CDR3nt: TGTGCCATCAGTGACGTGGAAGACAGTAGGCCTGAAGCTTTCTTT

j_gene: TRBJ1-5
d_gene: -
v_gene: TRBV4-1
CDR3aa: CASSQDISKQGQPQHF
CDR3nt: TGCGCCAGCAGCCAAGATATAAGTAAACAGGGCCAGCCCCAGCATTTT

j_gene: TRBJ2-7
d_gene: TRBD1
v_gene: TRBV11-3
CDR3aa: CASSLASGQTYEQYF
CDR3nt: TGTGCCAGCAGCTTGGCTTCGGGACAGACCTACGAGCAGTACTTC

j_gene: TRBJ2-7
d_gene: TRBD1
v_gene: TRBV25-1
CDR3aa: CASSEQERQGAKF
CDR3nt: TGTGCCAGCAGTGAGCAGGAGCGACAGGGGGCCAAGTTC

j_gene: TRBJ2-7
d_gene: -
v_gene: TRBV7-8
CDR3aa: CASRRSGVYEQYF
CDR3nt: TGTGCCAGCAGGCGATCCGGGGTATACGAGCAGTACTTC

j_gene: TRBJ2-7
d_gene: TRBD1
v_gene: TRBV13
CDR3aa: CASAGTGKAEQYF
CDR3nt: TGTGCCAGCGCCGGGACAGGGAAGGCCGAGCAGTACTTC

j_gene: TRBJ2-3
d_gene: TRBD2
v_gene: TRBV7-8
CDR3aa: CASSLREGFMDTQYF
CDR3nt: TGTGCCAGCAGCTTGCGGGAGGGTTTTATGGATACGCAGTATTTT

j_gene: TRBJ2-7
d_gene: -
v_gene: TRBV7-2
CDR3aa: CASSLSDYAQQYF
CDR3nt: TGTGCCAGCAGCTTATCGGACTACGCGCAGCAGTACTTC

j_gene: TRBJ1-2
d_gene: -
v_gene: TRBV15
CDR3aa: CATSSRAGEWGYTF
CDR3nt: TGTGCCACCAGCTCAAGGGCGGGCGAATGGGGCTACACCTTC

j_gene: TRBJ1-1
d_gene: -
v_gene: TRBV7-8
CDR3aa: CASSLRWTLAGDRAEAFF
CDR3nt: TGTGCCAGCAGCTTACGTTGGACACTCGCAGGAGATCGGGCTGAAGCTTTCTTT

j_gene: TRBJ2-1
d_gene: -
v_gene: TRBV11-2
CDR3aa: CASSLSRNEQFF
CDR3nt: TGTGCCAGCAGCTTATCCCGGAATGAGCAGTTCTTC

j_gene: TRBJ1-1
d_gene: -
v_gene: TRBV28
CDR3aa: CASSLYKLRQSEAFF
CDR3nt: TGTGCCAGCAGTTTGTATAAACTAAGACAGAGTGAAGCTTTCTTT

j_gene: TRBJ1-2
d_gene: -
v_gene: TRBV19
CDR3aa: CASSRATYPGDYGYTF
CDR3nt: TGTGCCAGTAGTCGAGCGACTTACCCAGGGGACTATGGCTACACCTTC

j_gene: TRBJ1-2
d_gene: TRBD1
v_gene: TRBV6-5
CDR3aa: CASRQGAQGYTF
CDR3nt: TGTGCCAGCAGGCAGGGGGCTCAAGGCTACACCTTC